This is a list of T cell receptor beta chains from one sample in a study of T cell changes during pregnancy in multiple sclerosis. Method: immunoSEQ multiplex PCR; TCRdb's copy keeps in-frame clones and lacks some. The data contain some 140,000 clones, roughly 95% of them singletons. This sample comprised peripheral blood, obtained after pregnancy. Receptor source: a female donor with multiple sclerosis, enrolled in a pregnancy study. The CDR3 runs from the conserved cysteine through the conserved F or W. A D gene is named only where the DNA matches it firmly. Where a row states a size, it is once, few, many or the class of an expanded clone; other rows omit it.

clone_size | j_call | v_call | d_call | cdr3_nt | cdr3_aa
- | TRBJ1-6 | TRBV7-2 | TRBD1 | TGTGCCAGCAGCTTAGGGGACAGGGATTCACCCCTCCACTTT | CASSLGDRDSPLHF
once | TRBJ2-7 | TRBV6-5 | TRBD2 | TGTGCCAGCAGTGCGGGAGAGATTCTCTACGAGCAGTACTTC | CASSAGEILYEQYF
- | TRBJ2-2 | TRBV27 | - | TGTGCCAGCAGTCAGATAGGAGGGGTGTTAGGAACCGGGGAGCTGTTTTTT | CASSQIGGVLGTGELFF
- | TRBJ1-1 | TRBV20-1 | - | TGCAGTGCTTCCAGGCTTGCTTTCTTT | CSASRLAFF
once | TRBJ2-1 | TRBV4-3 | - | TGCGCCAGCAGCCAAGATCCCGGGAGAGGCAATGAGCAGTTCTTC | CASSQDPGRGNEQFF
- | TRBJ1-2 | TRBV7-7 | - | TGTGCTAGCAGCTCAGGGTTCGATGGCTACACCTTC | CASSSGFDGYTF
- | TRBJ1-2 | TRBV19 | - | TGTGCCAGTAGTGTGAGCCACTATGGCTACACCTTC | CASSVSHYGYTF
- | TRBJ2-1 | TRBV11-2 | TRBD2 | TGTGCCAGCAGCTTGGCGGGAGGGGGCTACAATGAGCAGTTCTTC | CASSLAGGGYNEQFF
- | TRBJ2-3 | TRBV5-1 | TRBD2 | TGCGCCAGCAGCTTGGGTAGCGGGGTCACAGATACGCAGTATTTT | CASSLGSGVTDTQYF
- | TRBJ2-1 | TRBV19 | TRBD1 | TGTGCCAGTAGTATCTCGGCCGGGACAGGGGTCAATGAGCAGTTCTTC | CASSISAGTGVNEQFF
once | TRBJ1-5 | TRBV11-2 | TRBD1 | TGTGCCAGCAGCCCAGGGGGCCGTAGCAATCAGCCCCAGCATTTT | CASSPGGRSNQPQHF
- | TRBJ1-5 | TRBV6-6 | - | TGTGCCAGCAAAACCGCCGACAGTAAAGGGAATTTT | CASKTADSKGNF
once | TRBJ2-1 | TRBV7-9 | - | TGTGCCAGCAGCTTTAACAATGAGCAGTTCTTC | CASSFNNEQFF
- | TRBJ2-7 | TRBV19 | - | TGTGCCAGTAAGGGGTCGGGTTCCGAGCAGTACTTC | CASKGSGSEQYF
- | TRBJ2-7 | TRBV7-8 | TRBD1 | TGTGCCAGCAGCTTAGGAGGGGGACAGGGGAGCTACGAGCAGTACTTC | CASSLGGGQGSYEQYF
- | TRBJ2-7 | TRBV10-3 | - | TGTGCCACCCAAACAGGGGGGGATTACGAGCAGTACTTC | CATQTGGDYEQYF
- | TRBJ1-1 | TRBV7-9 | - | TGTGCCAGCAGCGATTGGACAGCGAACACTGAAGCTTTCTTT | CASSDWTANTEAFF
- | TRBJ2-3 | TRBV7-9 | - | TGTGCCAGCAGCTCCCGCGCCTACACAGATACGCAGTATTTT | CASSSRAYTDTQYF
- | TRBJ2-3 | TRBV21-1 | - | TGTGCCAGCAGGGGACAACCCACAGATACGCAGTATTTT | CASRGQPTDTQYF
- | TRBJ1-1 | TRBV25-1 | - | TGTGCCAGCAGTGAATCCATGAACACTGAAGCTTTCTTT | CASSESMNTEAFF
- | TRBJ1-4 | TRBV28 | - | TGTGCCAGCAGTTCCCTACGGGAAAAACTGTTTTTT | CASSSLREKLFF
- | TRBJ2-7 | TRBV25-1 | - | TGTGCCAGCAGCTTCGGAGTATACGAGCAGTACTTC | CASSFGVYEQYF
- | TRBJ2-3 | TRBV5-1 | TRBD2 | TGCGCCAGCAGGATTACTAGCGGGAGGGCCGCGGTGAACACAGATACGCAGTATTTT | CASRITSGRAAVNTDTQYF
- | TRBJ1-3 | TRBV7-8 | - | TGTGCCAGCAGCTTAGTCCCCTCCCCTGCGCCTACTGGAAACACCATATATTTT | CASSLVPSPAPTGNTIYF
once | TRBJ2-1 | TRBV7-3 | TRBD2 | TGTGCCAGCAGCTTGGGGGGGAATCTATACAATGAGCAGTTCTTC | CASSLGGNLYNEQFF
- | TRBJ2-5 | TRBV7-2 | TRBD1 | TGTGCCAGCAGCTTAGCGACAGGGCCACAAGAGACCCAGTACTTC | CASSLATGPQETQYF
- | TRBJ1-1 | TRBV7-6 | - | TGTGCCAGCAGCTTAATACAGGGCCAAAGTGGTACTGAAGCTTTCTTT | CASSLIQGQSGTEAFF
- | TRBJ2-5 | TRBV6-5 | - | TGTGCCAGCAGTTCCCCGGGGGAAGAGACCCAGTACTTC | CASSSPGEETQYF
- | TRBJ2-3 | TRBV7-2 | TRBD2 | TGTGCCAGCAGCTTAGCGCTGATCGGCGGGAGGAGCCATACGCAGTATTTT | CASSLALIGGRSHTQYF
- | TRBJ1-4 | TRBV10-3 | TRBD1 | TGTGCCATCAGTGCAAGCCCGACAGGGATCTATGAAAAACTGTTTTTT | CAISASPTGIYEKLFF
- | TRBJ2-7 | TRBV18 | - | TGTGCCAGCTCACCGGGACAACGTAACTACGAGCAGTACTTC | CASSPGQRNYEQYF
once | TRBJ2-3 | TRBV19 | TRBD1 | TGTGCCAGTAGTGGGGGACAGGGGGGCACAGATACGCAGTATTTT | CASSGGQGGTDTQYF
- | TRBJ2-5 | TRBV5-1 | TRBD2 | TGCGCCAGCAGCTTGGGACTAGCGGCAGAGACCCAGTACTTC | CASSLGLAAETQYF
once | TRBJ2-7 | TRBV28 | TRBD1 | TGTGCCAGCAGCTTAGCCGGGACAGGGGTTTACGAGCAGTACTTC | CASSLAGTGVYEQYF
once | TRBJ2-1 | TRBV30 | TRBD1 | TGTGCCTGGAAAGTTGGGACAGGGGTCAATGAGCAGTTCTTC | CAWKVGTGVNEQFF
once | TRBJ2-1 | TRBV28 | TRBD2 | TGTGCCAGCAGTTCATATGGGACTAGCGGGAGGGATGAGCAGTTCTTC | CASSSYGTSGRDEQFF
- | TRBJ2-3 | TRBV6-1 | TRBD1 | TGTGCCAGCACCCGGACAGGACGAACAGATACGCAGTATTTT | CASTRTGRTDTQYF